The next 3 T cell receptor beta chains were all read from a single sample in a study of blood T cell repertoires in COVID-19. Assay: immunoSEQ multiplex PCR; the TCRdb copy retains only in-frame clones and omits some. In the table there are tens of thousands of clones, 90% of which are singletons. Input material: peripheral blood. These receptors were taken from a human donor in a cohort sampled during active COVID-19.

Regarding this clone: Other DNA sequences of this sample code for an identical CDR3. The chain couples TRBV6-5 to TRBJ2-2; TRBD2 agrees at 10 bases. The ends lost 8 bases at V and 5 bases at J; junction bases unmatched: 5. The CDR3 runs 14 residues. Germline V CDR1 and CDR2: MNHEY, SVGAGI. CDR3 region: CASSSGRGTGELFF. In nucleotides, the CDR3 is TGTGCCAGCTCCAGCGGGAGGGGGACCGGGGAGCTGTTTTTT.

The CDR3 nucleotides are TGTGCCAGCAGGCCATCCGGGACAGGGGGCTTAGGTGGCTACACCTTC. It translates to CASRPSGTGGLGGYTF. The gene calls are TRBV28 and TRBJ1-2; 12 bases map to TRBD1. After removal of 6 bases from V and 7 bases from J, the junction contained 12 bases not matched to a gene. Germline assignment: CDR1 MDHEN and CDR2 SYDVKM. The length of the CDR3 is 16 residues.

CDR3 sequence (DNA): TGTGCCAGCAGCCAAGAATATCTAGCGGGGGGGGTAACAGAGACCCAGTACTTC. Translated, it gives CASSQEYLAGGVTETQYF. V gene TRBV3-1 (or the pseudogene TRBV3-2) combines with J gene TRBJ2-5; 12 bases are shared with TRBD2. Germline V gene sequence: CDR1 LGHDT, CDR2 YNNKEL (reference sequence). V trimming: 0 bases; J trimming: 4 bases; junction bases outside the gene matches: 9. The CDR3 is 18 residues long.